This is a list of T cell receptor beta chains from one sample in a study of chemoradiotherapy in HPV16-positive cancers. Repertoires were generated with immunoSEQ multiplex PCR, while TCRdb's copy carries only in-frame clones and drops some. The sample consists of around 68,000 clones, 88% of them appearing once. This specimen was blood, taken from a patient who underwent chemoradiotherapy. These receptor sequences come from a human donor with HPV-associated anogenital cancer. CDR3s include the opening cysteine and the closing phenylalanine or tryptophan. A D gene is named only where the DNA matches it firmly. The listing skips clone size in some rows; elsewhere it reads once, few, many or a size class.

>TRBJ1-2|NA|NA|TRBV2
CASTLGGDYGYTF
TGTGCCAGCACATTGGGCGGCGACTATGGCTACACCTTC
>TRBJ2-7|NA|NA|TRBV6-6
CASRLLGTEATYEQYF
TGTGCCAGCAGGCTCCTCGGGACCGAAGCTACTTACGAGCAGTACTTC
>TRBJ2-3|NA|NA|TRBV10-1
CASTGSTDTQYF
TGCGCCAGCACGGGGAGCACAGATACGCAGTATTTT
>TRBJ1-6|NA|NA|TRBV27
CASSFYDSNYNSPLHF
TGTGCCAGCAGTTTTTACGACAGCAACTATAATTCACCCCTCCACTTT
>TRBJ1-2|NA|NA|TRBV28
CASSLRQLRGYTF
TGTGCCAGCAGTTTAAGACAGCTTAGAGGCTACACCTTC
>TRBJ2-3|NA|NA|TRBV29-1
CSVLGFMTDTQYF
TGCAGCGTTTTAGGTTTCATGACAGATACGCAGTATTTT
>TRBJ1-2|NA|NA|TRBV5-1
CASSRGSIYGYTF
TGCGCCAGCAGCCGAGGGTCTATCTATGGCTACACCTTC
>TRBJ1-2|NA|NA|TRBV27
CASSIEGTGGYTF
TGTGCCAGCAGTATCGAGGGTACGGGTGGCTACACCTTC
>TRBJ1-1|NA|TRBD1|TRBV27
CASRTGGTEAFF
TGTGCCAGCAGGACAGGGGGCACTGAAGCTTTCTTT
>TRBJ1-6|NA|NA|TRBV2
CASRSSYNSPLHF
TGTGCCAGCAGGAGCTCCTATAATTCACCCCTCCACTTT
>TRBJ2-6|NA|TRBD1|TRBV7-6
CASSLEGSSRGGNGANVLTF
TGTGCCAGCAGCTTAGAGGGGTCTTCGAGAGGGGGCAATGGGGCCAACGTCCTGACTTTC
>TRBJ1-5|NA|NA|TRBV19
CASSAGHLIQPQHF
TGTGCCAGTAGTGCCGGACATCTCATCCAGCCCCAGCATTTT
>TRBJ2-2|once|NA|TRBV5-1
CASSIGASTTGELFF
TGCGCCAGCAGCATCGGGGCTTCGACGACCGGGGAGCTGTTTTTT
>TRBJ2-1|NA|TRBD1|TRBV7-9
CASSVSYRGHNEQFF
TGTGCCAGCAGCGTCAGCTACAGGGGGCACAATGAGCAGTTCTTC
>TRBJ1-2|once|TRBD1|TRBV28
CASTNLGGAKDGYTF
TGTGCCAGCACCAACCTAGGGGGCGCGAAAGATGGCTACACCTTC
>TRBJ2-1|NA|NA|TRBV10-3
CATFLGTGLGNEQFF
TGTGCCACGTTTCTTGGGACCGGCCTGGGCAATGAGCAGTTCTTC
>TRBJ1-1|NA|NA|TRBV7-9
CASRPGHKGGTEAFF
TGTGCCAGCAGACCGGGACATAAAGGTGGCACTGAAGCTTTCTTT
>TRBJ1-4|NA|NA|TRBV5-1
CASSSQGLNEKLFF
TGCGCCAGCAGCTCACAGGGCCTAAATGAAAAACTGTTTTTT
>TRBJ2-2|once|NA|TRBV4-1
CASSQEGPVPGELFF
TGCGCCAGCAGCCAAGAGGGGCCGGTTCCCGGGGAGCTGTTTTTT
>TRBJ1-2|NA|TRBD1|TRBV5-4
CASSLFGTGRHNYGYTF
TGTGCCAGCAGCTTGTTTGGGACAGGGCGACATAACTATGGCTACACCTTC
>TRBJ1-5|NA|NA|TRBV6-1
CASSATVSNQPQHF
TGTGCCAGCAGTGCGACGGTTAGCAATCAGCCCCAGCATTTT
>TRBJ1-5|NA|NA|TRBV27
CASSLRAGQPQHF
TGTGCCAGCAGTTTACGGGCTGGGCAGCCCCAGCATTTT
>TRBJ1-2|NA|NA|TRBV5-6
CASSEGSYGYTF
TGTGCCAGCAGTGAGGGCAGCTATGGCTACACCTTC
>TRBJ1-6|NA|TRBD1|TRBV30
CAGGDRSNSPLHF
TGTGCTGGTGGGGACAGGTCTAATTCACCCCTCCACTTT
>TRBJ2-7|NA|TRBD2|TRBV2
CASSVVAGVTYEQYF
TGTGCCAGCAGTGTGGTAGCGGGTGTAACGTACGAGCAGTACTTC
>TRBJ2-7|NA|TRBD2|TRBV6-6
CASTLLAGPF
TGTGCCAGCACCTTACTAGCGGGACCTTTC
>TRBJ1-6|NA|NA|TRBV5-1
CASSVDRHLSYNSPLHF
TGCGCCAGCAGCGTCGACAGGCACCTTTCCTATAATTCACCCCTCCACTTT
>TRBJ2-7|once|NA|TRBV28
CATGQPSGEQYF
TGTGCCACCGGACAGCCCAGCGGCGAGCAGTACTTC
>TRBJ2-1|NA|TRBD2|TRBV7-2
CASSLDLAGGNEQFF
TGTGCCAGCAGCTTAGATCTAGCGGGAGGCAATGAGCAGTTCTTC
>TRBJ2-7|NA|TRBD1|TRBV6-5
CASSYSKQGIGYEQYF
TGTGCCAGCAGTTACTCGAAACAGGGGATAGGGTACGAGCAGTACTTC
>TRBJ2-3|NA|TRBD2|TRBV11-2
CASSLVAGGLTDTQYF
TGTGCCAGCAGCTTAGTCGCGGGAGGGCTCACAGATACGCAGTATTTT
>TRBJ1-1|NA|NA|TRBV10-3
CAINPDLNTEAFF
TGTGCCATCAACCCAGACCTAAACACTGAAGCTTTCTTT
>TRBJ2-1|NA|TRBD2|TRBV28
CASSTKPGLGTSSSYNEQFF
TGTGCCAGCAGTACAAAGCCGGGACTAGGAACCTCGTCCTCCTACAATGAGCAGTTCTTC
>TRBJ2-2|NA|NA|TRBV4-1
CASSLGLGTGELFF
TGCGCCAGCAGCCTAGGACTGGGCACCGGGGAGCTGTTTTTT
>TRBJ2-2|NA|TRBD2|TRBV5-1
CASSRLAGGDTGELFF
TGCGCCAGCAGCAGACTAGCGGGAGGGGACACCGGGGAGCTGTTTTTT
>TRBJ2-1|NA|TRBD2|TRBV6-4
CASSLAGGNYNEQFF
TGTGCCAGCTCATTAGCGGGGGGTAACTACAATGAGCAGTTCTTC
>TRBJ2-7|NA|NA|TRBV6-5
CASSLQGPAYEQYF
TGTGCCAGCAGTTTGCAGGGCCCAGCCTACGAGCAGTACTTC
>TRBJ2-5|NA|NA|TRBV28
CASSYQGPETQYF
TGTGCCAGCAGTTATCAGGGGCCGGAGACCCAGTACTTC
>TRBJ1-6|medium-sized|TRBD1|TRBV6-1
CASSVGTDNSPLHF
TGTGCCAGCAGTGTCGGGACAGATAATTCACCCCTCCACTTT
>TRBJ1-2|NA|NA|TRBV2
CASPGGNYGYTF
TGTGCCAGCCCAGGCGGAAACTATGGCTACACCTTC
>TRBJ1-4|few|NA|TRBV9
CASSVDSTNEKLFF
TGTGCCAGCAGCGTGGATTCAACTAATGAAAAACTGTTTTTT
>TRBJ1-4|NA|NA|TRBV5-1
CASSLDVADATNEKLFF
TGCGCCAGCAGCTTGGACGTGGCAGATGCAACTAATGAAAAACTGTTTTTT
>TRBJ2-1|NA|NA|TRBV5-1
CASTSGAGIEQFF
TGCGCCAGCACCTCCGGGGCCGGCATTGAGCAGTTCTTC
>TRBJ1-1|NA|NA|TRBV30
CAWIRMNTEAFF
TGTGCCTGGATCCGAATGAACACTGAAGCTTTCTTT
>TRBJ1-1|NA|NA|TRBV27
CASRRTGLNTEAFF
TGTGCCAGCAGACGGACGGGACTGAACACTGAAGCTTTCTTT
>TRBJ1-2|once|TRBD1|TRBV28
CASSSRQGASGYTF
TGTGCCAGCAGTAGTAGACAGGGGGCGAGTGGCTACACCTTC
>TRBJ2-7|once|NA|TRBV5-1
CASSPGGAYEQYF
TGCGCCAGCAGCCCCGGCGGGGCCTACGAGCAGTACTTC
>TRBJ2-7|NA|TRBD1|TRBV11-3
CASSQGQGGTYEQYF
TGTGCCAGCAGCCAAGGACAGGGGGGTACCTACGAGCAGTACTTC
>TRBJ2-2|NA|TRBD2|TRBV5-4
CASSTRAGTNTGELFF
TGTGCCAGCAGCACGAGAGCGGGAACGAACACCGGGGAGCTGTTTTTT
>TRBJ1-1|NA|NA|TRBV11-2
CASSPTFNEAFF
TGTGCCAGCAGCCCTACTTTCAATGAAGCTTTCTTT
>TRBJ2-7|NA|NA|TRBV5-4
CASSFLASYEQYF
TGTGCCAGCAGCTTCTTAGCGTCCTACGAGCAGTACTTC
>TRBJ2-1|NA|TRBD2|TRBV9
CASSVSPGSGGAGEQFF
TGTGCCAGCAGCGTTTCGCCCGGGAGCGGGGGGGCAGGTGAGCAGTTCTTC
>TRBJ1-5|NA|NA|TRBV10-2
CASKASQNQPQHF
TGCGCCAGCAAGGCCAGCCAAAATCAGCCCCAGCATTTT
>TRBJ1-1|NA|NA|TRBV5-1
CASSYNRELGAFF
TGCGCCAGCAGCTATAACAGGGAATTGGGAGCTTTCTTT
>TRBJ2-1|NA|TRBD2|TRBV9
CASSDSGPYNEQFF
TGTGCCAGCAGCGATAGCGGGCCCTACAATGAGCAGTTCTTC
>TRBJ2-2|few|NA|TRBV19
CASSTSPGRRTGELFF
TGTGCCAGTAGTACAAGCCCAGGGAGGCGCACCGGGGAGCTGTTTTTT
>TRBJ2-2|NA|NA|TRBV30
CAWSVKGGTGELFF
TGTGCCTGGAGTGTAAAGGGCGGCACCGGGGAGCTGTTTTTT